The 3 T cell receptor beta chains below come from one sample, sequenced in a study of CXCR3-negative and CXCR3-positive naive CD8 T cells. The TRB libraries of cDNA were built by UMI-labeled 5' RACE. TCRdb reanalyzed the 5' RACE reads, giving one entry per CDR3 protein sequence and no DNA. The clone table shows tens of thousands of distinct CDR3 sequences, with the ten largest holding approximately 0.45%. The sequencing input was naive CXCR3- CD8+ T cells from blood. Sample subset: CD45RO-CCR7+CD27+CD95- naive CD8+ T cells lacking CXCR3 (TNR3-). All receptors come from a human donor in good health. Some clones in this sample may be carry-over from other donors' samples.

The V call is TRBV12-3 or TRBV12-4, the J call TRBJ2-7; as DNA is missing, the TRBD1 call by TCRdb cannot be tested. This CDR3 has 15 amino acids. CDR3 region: CASSLFPGIPYEQYF.

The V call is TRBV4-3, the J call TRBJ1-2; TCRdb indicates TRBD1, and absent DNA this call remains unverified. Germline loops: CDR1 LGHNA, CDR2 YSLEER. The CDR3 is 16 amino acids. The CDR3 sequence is CASSQEWAGGRYGYTF.

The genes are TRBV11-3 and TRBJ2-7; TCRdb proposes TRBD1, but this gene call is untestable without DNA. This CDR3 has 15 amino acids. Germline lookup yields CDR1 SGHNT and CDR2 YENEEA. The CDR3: CASSSRTDLSYEQYF.